This T cell receptor beta chain was recovered during a study of blood T cell repertoires in COVID-19. Study as a whole: COVID-19 samples collected from the United States, Italy and Spain covered acute and convalescent phases. PBMCs, B-cell-depleted T cells, or T cells provided the cDNA or gDNA that made up the material.

Methods used by the authors: Amplification from reference gene primers served as the basis for estimated nucleated cell counts. Only in-frame clones appear in the TCRdb table, and some are missing; sequencing was by immunoSEQ multiplex PCR. The D gene and trimming were derived from the DNA, and the V and J assignments and clone size from that table. The table records approximately 120,000 clones, 86% of them present only once. This clone was seen once. This receptor was identified in a human donor in a cohort sampled during active COVID-19. Sequences were obtained from peripheral blood.

CDR3: CSVGGQGNTEAFF. DNA for the CDR3: TGCAGCGTTGGAGGTCAGGGAAACACTGAAGCTTTCTTT. V is TRBV29-1 and J is TRBJ1-1; tentatively, D is TRBD1 (5 bases). Trimming took 4 bases from V and 2 from J, leaving 11 bases between them. The germline gives CDR1 SQVTM, CDR2 ANQGSEA. The CDR3 consists of 13 residues.